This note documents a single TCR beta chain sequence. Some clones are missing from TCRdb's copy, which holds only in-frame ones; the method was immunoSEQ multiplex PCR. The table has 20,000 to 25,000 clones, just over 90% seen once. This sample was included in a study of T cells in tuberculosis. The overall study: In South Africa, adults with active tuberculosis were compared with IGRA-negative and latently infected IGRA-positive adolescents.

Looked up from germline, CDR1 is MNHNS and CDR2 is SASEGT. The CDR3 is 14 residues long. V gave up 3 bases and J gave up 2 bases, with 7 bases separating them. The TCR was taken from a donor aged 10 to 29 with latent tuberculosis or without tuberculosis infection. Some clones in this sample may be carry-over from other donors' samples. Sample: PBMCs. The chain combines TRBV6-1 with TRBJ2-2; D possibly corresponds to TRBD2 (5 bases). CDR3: CASSEAGNTGELFF. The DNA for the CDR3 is TGTGCCAGCAGTGAGGCGGGTAACACCGGGGAGCTGTTTTTT.